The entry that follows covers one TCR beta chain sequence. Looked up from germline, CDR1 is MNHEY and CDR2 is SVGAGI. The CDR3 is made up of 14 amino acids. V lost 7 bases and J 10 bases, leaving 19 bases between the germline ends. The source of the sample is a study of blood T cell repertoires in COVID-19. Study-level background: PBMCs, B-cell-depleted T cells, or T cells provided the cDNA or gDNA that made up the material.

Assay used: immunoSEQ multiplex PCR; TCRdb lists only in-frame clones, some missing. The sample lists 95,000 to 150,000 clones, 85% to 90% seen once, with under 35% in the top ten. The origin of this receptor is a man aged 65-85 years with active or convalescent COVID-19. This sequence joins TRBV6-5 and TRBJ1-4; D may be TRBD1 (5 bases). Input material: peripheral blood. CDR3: CASTERQGGRKLFF. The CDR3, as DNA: TGTGCCAGCACCGAGAGGCAGGGTGGCAGAAAACTGTTTTTT.